The T cell receptor (beta chain) under discussion was sequenced for a study of T cells in Graves' hyperthyroidism and ophthalmopathy. There were TCR beta CDR3 regions amplified from RNA transcripts. The TCR CDR3 first-round RT-PCR relied on the HTBI primer set. Using its own MiXCR run on the multiplex PCR reads, TCRdb lists one record per CDR3 protein. The sample shows 370,000 or so distinct CDR3 sequences, approximately 25% of them seen only once. CDR1 is LGHDT, CDR2 YNNKEL, per germline (reference sequence). The CDR3 has 12 residues. The V end lost 3 bases, the J end lost 5 bases, and 5 bases lay between the germline ends. Among the patients, aged 18 to 65, hyperthyroidism was newly diagnosed and had lasted under 2 months. Thyroid ultrasound and orbital computed tomography, with clinical symptoms and serum thyroxine and TRAb, informed diagnoses. This clonotype was picked up many times.

J is TRBJ2-1 and V is TRBV3-1; D is uncertain. This sequence was found in a man aged 50 to 59 with Graves' hyperthyroidism. Sequencing was performed on blood. Here the CDR3 reads CASSQENNEQFF. The CDR3 region has the DNA TGTGCCAGCAGCCAGGAAAACAATGAGCAGTTCTTC.